The 22 T cell receptor beta chains below all came from one sample that was sequenced in a study of blood T cell repertoires in COVID-19. The table came from immunoSEQ multiplex PCR; TCRdb's copy has only in-frame clones and leaves some out. The sample includes some 87,000 clones, more than 80% seen only once; the top ten take about 13%. The sequenced sample was peripheral blood. The source is a human donor in a cohort sampled during active COVID-19.

This clone showed up just once. The chain uses TRBV29-1 and TRBJ2-2; weak D call: TRBD2 (6 bases). CDR1 and CDR2 from the germline V gene are SQVTM and ANQGSEA. V shed 5 bases and J shed 5 bases, with 9 bases lying between them. The CDR3 is made up of 12 amino acids. The chain's CDR3 is CSVYRGTGELFF. In DNA, the CDR3 is TGCAGCGTTTATCGGGGGACCGGGGAGCTGTTTTTT.

The sample holds one count of this clone. The chain carries TRBV10-3 and TRBJ1-1; no clear D gene. Germline CDR1 ENHRY, CDR2 SYGVKD. The germline V and J ends were trimmed by 8 bases and 6 bases, with 19 bases remaining between them. This CDR3 region has 14 residues. The CDR3 loop is CAISSPRMRAEAFF. The DNA for the CDR3 is TGTGCCATCTCCTCCCCGCGAATGAGAGCTGAAGCTTTCTTT.

The V call is TRBV7-8, the J call TRBJ1-5, with D possibly TRBD1 on 6 matching bases. This CDR3 spans 15 amino acids. CDR1 is SGHVS and CDR2 is FQNEAQ in the germline V gene. Between the trimmed V and J ends, which lost 5 bases and 0 bases, there was a span of 11 bases. The CDR3: CASSRQVNSNQPQHF. The CDR3 bases are TGTGCCAGCAGCAGACAGGTGAATAGCAATCAGCCCCAGCATTTT.

The rearrangement joins TRBV7-2 to TRBJ2-7; 13 nucleotides line up with TRBD2. Germline-derived CDR1 and CDR2 are SGHTA and FQGNSA. V shed 8 bases, J shed 2 bases, and the junction held 0 bases outside the gene matches. This CDR3 has 13 residues. The chain's CDR3 is CASGLAGAYEQYF. CDR3 DNA sequence: TGTGCCAGCGGACTAGCGGGGGCCTACGAGCAGTACTTC.

The rearrangement links TRBV2 to TRBJ2-7; 8 positions match TRBD1. Germline CDR1 is SNHLY and CDR2 is FYNNEI. The CDR3 extends over 13 amino acids. Trimming cost V 0 bases and J 12 bases; bases outside gene matches: 7. CDR3 nucleotides: TGTGCCAGCAGTGAAGCGGCTCTGACAGGGGCGTACTTC. It yields the protein CASSEAALTGAYF.

In this sample, this clone turned up a few times. The chain links TRBV9 to TRBJ2-1, with TRBD2 matching 10 bases. V shed 4 bases, J shed 8 bases, and the junction held 12 bases outside the gene matches. In germline, CDR1 is SGDLS, CDR2 YYNGEE. The CDR3 has 16 amino acids. The CDR3 DNA follows: TGTGCCAGCAGCCCTACCTCTAGCGGGGGCATCCATGAGCAGTTCTTC. Residues: CASSPTSSGGIHEQFF.

The chain recombines TRBV5-1 with TRBJ1-4, with 8 bases matching TRBD1. Germline V gives CDR1 SGHRS, CDR2 YFSETQ. The trim removed 4 bases at V and 3 bases at J, leaving 2 bases unmatched. This CDR3 is built from 14 residues. The CDR3 sequence: CASSLTGANEKLFF. CDR3 coding DNA: TGCGCCAGCAGCCTGACAGGGGCTAATGAAAAACTGTTTTTT.

The chain recombines TRBV12-5 with TRBJ1-1, with D uncertain. The germline CDR1 and CDR2 sequences are LGHNT and FRNRAP. The V end lost 6 bases, the J end lost 0 bases, and 11 bases lay between the germline ends. The CDR3 is 14 amino acids. For the CDR3, the DNA is TGTGCTAGTGGGCCCCCGGAGGTGAACACTGAAGCTTTCTTT. Residues: CASGPPEVNTEAFF.

This chain's CDR3 is CAWALGGYDGYTF. CDR3 DNA: TGTGCCTGGGCCCTGGGGGGATACGATGGCTACACCTTC. V is TRBV30 and J is TRBJ1-2, with D perhaps matching TRBD1 (5 bases). Between the trimmed V and J ends, which lost 5 bases and 6 bases, there was a span of 16 bases. This CDR3 comprises 13 residues. Germline CDR1 reads GTSNPN; CDR2 reads SVGIG (reference sequence).

The genes are TRBV30 and TRBJ2-7, with D possibly TRBD2 on 7 matching bases. The CDR3 covers 13 residues. Trimming pared 8 bases from V and 4 bases from J, leaving 18 bases between. The germline gives CDR1 GTSNPN, CDR2 SVGIG (reference sequence). CDR3 DNA sequence: TGTGCCCTAGAAGGGGGGGCTAGGTACGAGCAGTACTTC. Residues: CALEGGARYEQYF.

A remark on this clone: Other DNA sequences of this sample code for an identical CDR3. The chain employs TRBV5-1 and TRBJ2-1; D is possibly TRBD2 (6 bases). The CDR3 is 14 residues long. The germline V gene has CDR1 SGHRS and CDR2 YFSETQ. The V end lost 0 bases, the J end lost 6 bases, and 10 bases lay between the germline ends. The CDR3 is CASSLEGAGNEQFF. The CDR3 DNA sequence: TGCGCCAGCAGCTTGGAGGGAGCGGGCAATGAGCAGTTCTTC.

CDR3 bases: TGCGCCAGCAGCCAAACTAGCCCTAGCACAGATACGCAGTATTTT. It is translated as CASSQTSPSTDTQYF. This chain joins TRBV4-3 and TRBJ2-3, with D maybe TRBD2 (6 bases). CDR3 length equals 15 residues. The V and J ends lost 2 bases and 0 bases respectively, with 9 bases between them. Germline V CDR1 and CDR2: LGHNA, YSLEER.

The J gene is TRBJ2-3, the V gene TRBV4-3; 12 positions match TRBD2. This CDR3 comprises 17 residues. Germline trimming cut 0 bases from V and 4 bases from J; bases unmatched to any gene: 5. CDR1 is LGHNA, CDR2 YSLEER, per germline. In DNA, the CDR3 is TGCGCCAGCAGCCAAGAGGCTAGCGGGGGGGCCGCAGATACGCAGTATTTT. Translated: CASSQEASGGAADTQYF.

This chain links TRBV15 with TRBJ1-5; D perhaps matches TRBD1 (5 bases). This CDR3 spans 14 amino acids. Deletions cut 4 bases from V and 5 bases from J, with 12 bases between. CDR1 and CDR2 from the germline V gene are LNHNV and YYDKDF (reference sequence). CDR3 loop: CATSKAQGHQPQHF. As DNA, the CDR3 is TGTGCCACCAGCAAAGCTCAGGGCCATCAGCCCCAGCATTTT.

CDR3 DNA: TGTGCCTGGAGTTTAGGGACAGGGGGGTTCGAGCAGTACTTC. Translating it yields CAWSLGTGGFEQYF. The J gene is TRBJ2-7, the V gene TRBV30; 11 nucleotides align to TRBD1. Germline V lookup: CDR1 GTSNPN, CDR2 SVGIG (reference sequence). Unmatched junction bases numbered 6, after V lost 2 bases and J lost 6 bases. The CDR3 is 14 residues long.

In its sample, this clone was seen a few times. The chain couples TRBV5-1 to TRBJ1-4; TRBD1 matches 7 bases. Germline V lookup: CDR1 SGHRS, CDR2 YFSETQ. Trimming removed 4 bases from V and 6 bases from J; junction bases left unmatched: 6. The CDR3 contains 14 residues. CDR3 bases: TGCGCCAGCAGCCGGGGACAGAGGGATGAAAAACTGTTTTTT. Protein: CASSRGQRDEKLFF.

This chain joins TRBV29-1 and TRBJ1-1; a weak D match, TRBD1 (6 bases). Germline assignment: CDR1 SQVTM and CDR2 ANQGSEA. Trimming removed 1 base from V and 7 bases from J, with 19 bases in between. There are 15 residues in the CDR3. The CDR3 nucleotides are TGCAGCGTTGAAGTGCCAGGGGTTGGGATTTTTGAAGCTTTCTTT. As protein: CSVEVPGVGIFEAFF.

This rearrangement joins TRBV28 to TRBJ2-3, with 9 bases fitting TRBD2. The CDR3 extends over 16 amino acids. Per germline, CDR1 MDHEN and CDR2 SYDVKM. V lost 4 bases and J lost 8; bases outside the gene matches: 13. The DNA for the CDR3 is TGTGCCAGCAGTTCCCTCAGACTAGCGGCTAGTGGTACGCAGTATTTT. Translating it yields CASSSLRLAASGTQYF. Full variable domain (rest looked up from reference TRBV28 and TRBJ2-3): DVKVTQSSRYLVKRTGEKVFLECVQDMDHENMFWYRQDPGLGLRLIYFSYDVKMKEKGDIPEGYSVSREKKERFSLILESASTNQTSMYLCASSSLRLAASGTQYFGPGTRLTVL.

This rearrangement joins TRBV6-5 to TRBJ2-1; TRBD2 matches at 11 bases. This CDR3 has 16 residues. Germline lookup yields CDR1 MNHEY and CDR2 SVGAGI. V lost 4 bases to trimming and J lost 7 bases; unmatched junction nucleotides: 9. CDR3: CASSSSSGGFWNEQFF. CDR3 DNA sequence: TGTGCCAGCAGTTCTTCTAGCGGGGGGTTTTGGAATGAGCAGTTCTTC.

There are a few counts of this clone. The chain combines TRBV27 with TRBJ1-5; unclear D gene. The CDR3 has 13 amino acids. Germline V gene sequence: CDR1 MNHEY, CDR2 SMNVEV (reference sequence). V gave up 2 bases and J gave up 4 bases, with 6 bases separating them. The CDR3 loop is CASSLTSNQPQHF. The CDR3 DNA reads TGTGCCAGCAGTTTAACATCGAATCAGCCCCAGCATTTT.

This clone was recorded once. V usage is TRBV2 and J usage is TRBJ1-1, with a possible D match to TRBD1 (5 bases). V lost 5 bases and J 3 bases, leaving 13 bases between the germline ends. Germline CDR1 and CDR2: SNHLY and FYNNEI. This CDR3 is built from 14 residues. The CDR3 spells CASSSGLGDTEAFF. CDR3 DNA sequence: TGTGCCAGCAGTTCAGGGCTCGGCGACACTGAAGCTTTCTTT. Full variable domain (missing parts from reference TRBV2 and TRBJ1-1): EPEVTQTPSHQVTQMGQEVILRCVPISNHLYFYWYRQILGQKVEFLVSFYNNEISEKSEIFDDQFSVERPDGSNFTLKIRSTKLEDSAMYFCASSSGLGDTEAFFGQGTRLTVV.

V is TRBV4-1 and J is TRBJ1-1; 12 bases line up with TRBD1. The CDR3 is made up of 17 amino acids. Germline lookup yields CDR1 MGHRA and CDR2 YSYEKL. Unmatched junction bases numbered 7, after V lost 3 bases and J lost 2 bases. The CDR3 coding sequence is TGCGCCAGCAGCCATACGGGACAGGGGGCGCTTAACACTGAAGCTTTCTTT. As protein: CASSHTGQGALNTEAFF.